This T cell receptor (beta chain) was observed in a study of beta chain features in type 1 diabetes. Looking at the study overall: Age, gender and cell yields were similar between patients and healthy donors.

Study-level points and caveats: A moderate, significant TCRB CDR3 shortening appeared in type 1 diabetes across four CD4+ subsets.

Germline V gives CDR1 SGHTA, CDR2 FQGNSA. V dropped 3 bases and J dropped 7; count of bases not matched to a gene: 9. The CDR3 length is 15 residues. Expressed TCRB transcripts were sequenced because the entire RNA isolate underwent reverse transcription. The repertoire was sequenced with immunoSEQ multiplex PCR; TCRdb's copy has only in-frame clones and lacks some. Seen here are almost 350,000 clones, roughly a tenth observed once, and the top ten hold approximately 1%. Without exception, sorted populations had purity beyond 95%. This clone was seen more than once but under ten times. Its target is not known.

The genes are TRBV7-2 and TRBJ2-4; 7 bases are shared with TRBD1. The clonotype comes from a man under 40 with type 1 diabetes. The specimen sequenced was central memory CD4+ T cells from blood. CDR3 sequence (DNA): TGTGCCAGCAGCTTCCGACAGGGCGAGGACAACATTCAGTACTTC. Protein product: CASSFRQGEDNIQYF.